The sequence of this T cell receptor beta chain was determined in a study of cytomegalovirus exposure and HLA in healthy donors. Germline values: CDR1 SGHDT, CDR2 YYEEEE. J gave up 4 bases and V 4 bases, and 12 bases lay outside the gene matches. This CDR3 is built from 18 residues. Researchers ran the PCR with 60 Vbeta and 13 Jbeta primers. Assay used: immunoSEQ multiplex PCR; TCRdb lists only in-frame clones, some missing. The profile shows approximately 110,000 clones, around 76% of them singletons. The chain employs TRBV5-6 and TRBJ2-1; 12 bases match TRBD2. The receptor's source is a man aged 35 to 55 in good health and CMV-seropositive. Sequencing used PBMCs. CDR3 sequence reads: CASSPPQTSGSFYNEQFF. CDR3 nucleotides: TGTGCCAGCAGCCCCCCCCAGACTAGCGGGAGTTTTTACAATGAGCAGTTCTTC. The whole variable domain, filled in from reference TRBV5-6 and TRBJ2-1, reads DAGVTQSPTHLIKTRGQQVTLRCSPKSGHDTVSWYQQALGQGPQFIFQYYEEEERQRGNFPDRFSGHQFPNYSSELNVNALLLGDSALYLCASSPPQTSGSFYNEQFFGPGTRLTVL.